This T cell receptor (beta chain) was sequenced for a study of blood T cell repertoires in COVID-19. As for the study in general: Italy, Spain and the United States were the sources of the convalescent and acute COVID-19 samples.

Assay: immunoSEQ multiplex PCR; the TCRdb copy retains only in-frame clones and omits some. In the table there are about 120,000 clones, about 83% of which are singletons. The germline gives CDR1 MNHEY, CDR2 SVGAGI. Trimming took 1 base from V and 5 from J, leaving 9 bases between them. The CDR3 is 14 amino acids. This TCR was sampled from a woman in her 30s who had recovered from COVID-19. The rearrangement joins TRBV6-5 to TRBJ2-1; weak D call: TRBD2 (5 bases). Sequenced sample: PBMCs or T cells enriched from blood (not recorded which). In DNA form, the CDR3 reads TGTGCCAGCAGTTACTTCGGACTGAACAATGAGCAGTTCTTC. Translated: CASSYFGLNNEQFF.